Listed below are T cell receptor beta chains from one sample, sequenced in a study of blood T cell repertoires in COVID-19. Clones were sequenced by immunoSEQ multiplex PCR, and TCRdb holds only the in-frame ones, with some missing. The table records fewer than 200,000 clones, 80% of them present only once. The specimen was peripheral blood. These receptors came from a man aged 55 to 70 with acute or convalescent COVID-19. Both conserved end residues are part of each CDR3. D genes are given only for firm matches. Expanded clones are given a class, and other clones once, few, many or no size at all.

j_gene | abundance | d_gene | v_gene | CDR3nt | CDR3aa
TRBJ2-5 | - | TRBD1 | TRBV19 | TGTGCCAGTAGGGACGGACAGGGGGGCCAAGAGACCCAGTACTTC | CASRDGQGGQETQYF
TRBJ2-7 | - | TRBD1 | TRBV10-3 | TGTGCCATCAGTGGGGGGCGGGGACAGGGGTTACACGAGCAGTACTTC | CAISGGRGQGLHEQYF
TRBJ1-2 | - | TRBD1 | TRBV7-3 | TGTGCCAGCAGCCCCCGACAGGGAAGTACCTATGGCTACACCTTC | CASSPRQGSTYGYTF
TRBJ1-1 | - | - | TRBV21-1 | TGTGCCAGCAGCGTGCAGGGTTGGGCGAACACTGAAGCTTTCTTT | CASSVQGWANTEAFF
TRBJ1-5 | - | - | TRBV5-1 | TGCGCCAGCAGCACTTCAGCGGATCAGCCCCAGCATTTT | CASSTSADQPQHF
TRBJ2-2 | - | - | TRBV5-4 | TGTGCCAGCACTGGAGGATCCGGGGAGCTGTTTTTT | CASTGGSGELFF
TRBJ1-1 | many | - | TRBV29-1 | TGCAGCGTTGCGACAGCTGAAGCTTTCTTT | CSVATAEAFF
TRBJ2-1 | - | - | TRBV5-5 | TGTGCCAGCAGCTTGGGACTGAACAATGAGCAGTTCTTC | CASSLGLNNEQFF
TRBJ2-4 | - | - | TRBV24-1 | TGTGCCACCAGTGTAGCAAACATTCAGTACTTC | CATSVANIQYF
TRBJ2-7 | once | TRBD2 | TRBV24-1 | TGTGCCACCAGTCCCTGGACTAGCGGGGGGGATGAATCCTACGAGCAGTACTTC | CATSPWTSGGDESYEQYF
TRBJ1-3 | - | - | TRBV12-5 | TGTGCTAGTGGTTTGGTAACCTTACTGGACAGAAACTCTGGAAACACCATATATTTT | CASGLVTLLDRNSGNTIYF
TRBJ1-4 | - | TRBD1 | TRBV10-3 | TGTGCCATCCGGGACAGGGGCCAAACTAATGAAAAACTGTTTTTT | CAIRDRGQTNEKLFF
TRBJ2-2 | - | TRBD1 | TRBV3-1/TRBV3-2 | TGTGCCAGCAGCCCCCGACAGGGGACCGGGGAGCTGTTTTTT | CASSPRQGTGELFF